The 17 T cell receptor beta chains reported below all come from one sample, sequenced in a study of CD8+ T cells in alopecia areata. RNA was isolated and reverse transcribed to cDNA, the sequencing template. Using immunoSEQ multiplex PCR, the repertoire was profiled, and TCRdb retains in-frame clones only, with some absent. The data contain 120,000 or so clones, 47% of them singletons. Sequencing was done on a sample of NKG2D-low CD8+ T cells sorted from blood. The receptors were gathered from a human donor with alopecia areata.

This chain uses TRBV28 with TRBJ1-2; the D is unclear. V gave up 10 bases and J gave up 10 bases, with 22 bases separating them. CDR1 MDHEN and CDR2 SYDVKM come from the germline V gene. The CDR3 totals 13 residues. This CDR3 is CATRLEVGGYYTF. The CDR3 DNA sequence: TGTGCCACGCGACTGGAGGTCGGTGGATACTACACCTTC.

This clone turned up a few times. The chain links TRBV18 to TRBJ2-3; D unresolved. Germline CDR1 is KGHSH and CDR2 is LQKENI. The CDR3 contains 13 residues. V was trimmed by 3 bases and J by 4 bases, leaving 8 bases between them. The CDR3 sequence is CASSPSDPDTQYF. The CDR3 nucleotides are TGTGCCAGCTCACCGTCCGACCCAGATACGCAGTATTTT.

The chain joins TRBV23-1 to TRBJ2-1; 9 positions match TRBD2. TRBV23-1 is noted as an ORF with a role that remains uncertain. With 3 bases clipped from V and 2 bases from J, the junction kept 5 bases outside the gene matches. The CDR3 extends over 16 amino acids. The CDR3 coding sequence is TGCGCCAGCAGTCAGGAGCGGGGGGAAACCTACAATGAGCAGTTCTTC. It is translated as CASSQERGETYNEQFF.

The gene calls are TRBV29-1 and TRBJ2-7; 7 bases fit TRBD1. J gave up 5 bases and V 4 bases, and 8 bases lay outside the gene matches. Germline lookup yields CDR1 SQVTM and CDR2 ANQGSEA. This CDR3 contains 13 residues. The CDR3 region is CSVAPDRAHEQYF. CDR3 DNA: TGCAGCGTTGCACCCGACAGGGCCCACGAGCAGTACTTC.

V usage is TRBV27 and J usage is TRBJ2-7, with D perhaps TRBD2 (5 bases). This CDR3 is 14 amino acids long. Per germline, CDR1 MNHEY and CDR2 SMNVEV (reference sequence). Trimming left V 8 bases short and J 4 bases short, with 18 bases between. DNA of the CDR3: TGTGCCAGCGCTTCGAGGGAAATGGGATACGAGCAGTACTTC. Translated, it gives CASASREMGYEQYF.

This rearrangement joins TRBV15 to TRBJ2-3; the D gene is possibly TRBD1 (6 bases). Trimming took off 0 bases at V and 5 bases at J, with 6 bases between the two ends. Looked up from germline, CDR1 is LNHNV and CDR2 is YYDKDF (reference sequence). This CDR3 has 13 amino acids. CDR3 coding DNA: TGTGCCACCAGCAGAGACAGGGGAGATACGCAGTATTTT. As protein: CATSRDRGDTQYF.

This chain joins TRBV27 and TRBJ2-3, with unresolved D. The CDR3 spans 12 residues. The V gene lost 5 bases and the J gene lost 7 bases, with 10 bases spanning the gap. CDR1 MNHEY and CDR2 SMNVEV come from the germline V gene (reference sequence). The CDR3 region has the DNA TGTGCCAGCAGTCCCCGAGAAAATACGCAGTATTTT. This gives the protein CASSPRENTQYF.

The chain couples TRBV27 to TRBJ1-5; possible D gene TRBD1, 6 bases. This CDR3 is 15 amino acids long. V lost 3 bases, J lost 4 bases, and 13 bases lay in between. CDR1 is MNHEY, CDR2 SMNVEV, per germline (reference sequence). The CDR3 loop reads CASSFEAGANQPQHF. DNA for the CDR3: TGTGCCAGCAGTTTCGAAGCAGGGGCAAATCAGCCCCAGCATTTT.

The gene calls are TRBV6-5 and TRBJ2-7, with unresolved D. CDR3 length equals 13 residues. Germline CDR1 and CDR2: MNHEY and SVGAGI. V dropped 2 bases and J dropped 0 bases, with 5 bases sitting between them. The DNA for the CDR3 is TGTGCCAGCAGTTACGGCGACTCCTACGAGCAGTACTTC. Its translation is CASSYGDSYEQYF.

J is TRBJ2-7 and V is TRBV9; TRBD1 agrees at 7 bases. J was trimmed by 3 bases and V by 4 bases; bases with no gene match: 10. Germline V gene data show CDR1 as SGDLS and CDR2 as YYNGEE. CDR3 length: 15 residues. The CDR3 DNA follows: TGTGCCAGCAGCTCAGGGGACAGCGGAAACTACGAGCAGTACTTC. It codes for CASSSGDSGNYEQYF.

The chain is built from TRBV6-5 and TRBJ2-5, with 11 nucleotides matching TRBD1. With V trimmed by 2 bases and J by 5 bases, 7 bases remained unmatched. Germline CDR1 reads MNHEY; CDR2 reads SVGAGI. There are 16 residues in the CDR3. The CDR3 coding sequence is TGTGCCAGCAGTTACGGCCCGGGACAGGGGGGGGAGACCCAGTACTTC. Translation: CASSYGPGQGGETQYF.

V gene TRBV2 combines with J gene TRBJ1-1; D remains unclear. The CDR3 loop spans 12 amino acids. V was pared by 6 bases and J by 1 base, with 6 bases between. CDR1 and CDR2 (germline): SNHLY, FYNNEI. The CDR3 protein is CASREWNTEAFF. CDR3 DNA: TGTGCCAGCAGGGAATGGAACACTGAAGCTTTCTTT.

V is TRBV7-3 and J is TRBJ2-1; possible D gene TRBD1, 5 bases. This CDR3 has 12 amino acids. From germline, CDR1 is SGHTA and CDR2 FQGTGA. Deletions cut 5 bases from V and 7 bases from J, with 9 bases between. This chain's CDR3 is CASSDDRNEQFF. In DNA, the CDR3 is TGTGCCAGCAGCGATGACAGAAATGAGCAGTTCTTC.

The V call is TRBV11-2, the J call TRBJ2-1; D unclear. Trimming cost V 2 bases and J 14 bases, with 10 bases left between them. The CDR3 totals 11 residues. Germline loops: CDR1 SGHAT, CDR2 FQNNGV. The CDR3 region has the DNA TGTGCCAGCAGCTTACGTCCCCCGAAGTTCTTC. Its protein product is CASSLRPPKFF.

The rearrangement uses TRBV9 and TRBJ2-3, with D unresolved. The CDR3 runs 13 residues. Germline V CDR1 and CDR2: SGDLS, YYNGEE. The V end lost 0 bases, the J end lost 3 bases, and 5 bases lay between the germline ends. CDR3 region: CASSVEVTDTQYF. Here the CDR3 DNA reads TGTGCCAGCAGCGTAGAGGTTACAGATACGCAGTATTTT.

The rearrangement links TRBV7-2 to TRBJ1-2, with TRBD1 matching 10 bases. The CDR3 is 14 residues long. With V trimmed by 5 bases and J by 5 bases, 5 bases remained unmatched. CDR1 and CDR2 (germline): SGHTA, FQGNSA. The DNA of the CDR3 is TGTGCCAGCAGCCCCGGGACAGGGGTTTATGGCTACACCTTC. Translation gives CASSPGTGVYGYTF.

This clone has just a few counts. This CDR3 reads CASSQDPGDEQFF. The CDR3 DNA is TGCGCCAGCAGCCAAGATCCGGGGGATGAGCAGTTCTTC. The chain couples TRBV4-1 to TRBJ2-1, with TRBD2 as a possible D gene (6 bases). Germline assignment: CDR1 MGHRA and CDR2 YSYEKL. The CDR3 covers 13 residues. Trimming pared 0 bases from V and 8 bases from J, leaving 8 bases between.